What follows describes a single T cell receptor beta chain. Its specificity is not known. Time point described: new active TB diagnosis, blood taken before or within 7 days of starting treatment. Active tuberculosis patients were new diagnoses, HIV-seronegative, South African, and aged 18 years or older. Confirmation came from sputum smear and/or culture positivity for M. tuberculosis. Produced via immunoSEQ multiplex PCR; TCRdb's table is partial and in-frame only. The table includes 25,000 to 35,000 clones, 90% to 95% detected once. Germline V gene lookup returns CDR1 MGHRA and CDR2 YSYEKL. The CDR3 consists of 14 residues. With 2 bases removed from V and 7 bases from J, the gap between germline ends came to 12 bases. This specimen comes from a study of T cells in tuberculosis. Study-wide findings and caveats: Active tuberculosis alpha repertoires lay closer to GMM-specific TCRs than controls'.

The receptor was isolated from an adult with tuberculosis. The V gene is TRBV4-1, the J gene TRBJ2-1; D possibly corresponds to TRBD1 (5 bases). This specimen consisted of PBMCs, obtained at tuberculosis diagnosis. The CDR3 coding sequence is TGCGCCAGCAGCCAATACCAGGGCGCGAATGAGCAGTTCTTC. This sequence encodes CASSQYQGANEQFF.